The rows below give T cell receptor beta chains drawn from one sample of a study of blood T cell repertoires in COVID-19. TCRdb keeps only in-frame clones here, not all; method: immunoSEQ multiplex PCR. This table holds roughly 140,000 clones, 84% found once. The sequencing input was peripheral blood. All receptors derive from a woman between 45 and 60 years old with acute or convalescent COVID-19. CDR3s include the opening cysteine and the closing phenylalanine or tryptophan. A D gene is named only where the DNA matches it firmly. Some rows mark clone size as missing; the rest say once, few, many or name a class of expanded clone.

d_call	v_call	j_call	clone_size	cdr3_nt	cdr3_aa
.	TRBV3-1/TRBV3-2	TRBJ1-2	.	TGTGCCAGCAGCCAAGATCTAGACCCGGGCTATGGCTACACCTTC	CASSQDLDPGYGYTF
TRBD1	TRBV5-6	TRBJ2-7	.	TGTGCCAGCAGCTTGGCCCCGGGACAGGCCGAGCAGTACTTC	CASSLAPGQAEQYF
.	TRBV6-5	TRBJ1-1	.	TGTGCCAGCAGTTACTCGAGTTCTGCTTTCTTT	CASSYSSSAFF
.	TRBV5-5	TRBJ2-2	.	TGTGCCAGCAGCTTGGGCGGAGGGGTTATCACCGGGGAGCTGTTTTTT	CASSLGGGVITGELFF
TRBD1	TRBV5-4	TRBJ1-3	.	TGTGCCAGCACCATGACAGGGGCCCACTCTGGAAACACCATATATTTT	CASTMTGAHSGNTIYF
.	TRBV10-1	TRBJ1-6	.	TGCGCCAGCAGTAGGGGATCGGATTCACCCCTCCACTTT	CASSRGSDSPLHF
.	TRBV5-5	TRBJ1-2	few	TGTGCCAGCAGCGTCTTGGGACTGAATGGCTACACCTTC	CASSVLGLNGYTF
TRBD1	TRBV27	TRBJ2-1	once	TGTGCCAGCAGGGACAGGGACAGCTCCTACAATGAGCAGTTCTTC	CASRDRDSSYNEQFF
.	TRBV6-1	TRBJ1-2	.	TGTGCCAGCAGTGAAAACAGGGATGGCTACACCTTC	CASSENRDGYTF
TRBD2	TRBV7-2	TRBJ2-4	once	TGTGCCAGCAGCTTTACTAGCGGGAGGGCCCAAAACATTCAGTACTTC	CASSFTSGRAQNIQYF
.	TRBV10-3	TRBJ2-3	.	TGTGCCATCAGTGAACTATCCGACAGGAAGAGCACAGATACGCAGTATTTT	CAISELSDRKSTDTQYF
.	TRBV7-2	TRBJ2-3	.	TGTGCCAGCAGCTCGAGGACTTTCGATACGCAGTATTTT	CASSSRTFDTQYF
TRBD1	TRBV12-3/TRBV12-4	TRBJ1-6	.	TGTGCCAGCAGTGCCAGGGGGCAATCACCCCTCCACTTT	CASSARGQSPLHF
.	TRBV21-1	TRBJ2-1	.	TGTGCCAGCAGCACCTCTTTAGCGGGAGAGTACAATGAGCAGTTCTTC	CASSTSLAGEYNEQFF
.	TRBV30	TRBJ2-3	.	TGTGCCTGGAGTAGGGCTAGCGGCACAGATACGCAGTATTTT	CAWSRASGTDTQYF
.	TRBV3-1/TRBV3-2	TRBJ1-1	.	TGTGCCAGCAGCCAAGTCTTACAGGGTGTGAACACTGAAGCTTTCTTT	CASSQVLQGVNTEAFF
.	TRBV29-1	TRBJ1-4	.	TGCAGCGTTGCGGGGGGCGTAGGGGAAAAACTGTTTTTT	CSVAGGVGEKLFF